Reported below is one T cell receptor beta chain. Its antigen is currently unknown. In the study's own analysis: Sequence data from immunoSEQ were junction-only and lacked quality scores; consequently, filtering differed. Clones were read by immunoSEQ multiplex PCR, and TCRdb kept only the in-frame ones, dropping some. That table furnishes V, J and clone size, whereas the DNA furnished D and trimming. The repertoire has approximately 1.5 million clones, about 98.5% of them found once; the top ten carry 0.36%. Germline V gives CDR1 SGHNT, CDR2 YYREEE (reference sequence). The CDR3 is made up of 13 amino acids. V shed 0 bases and J shed 10 bases, with 13 bases lying between them. This record comes from a study of shared clonotypes between healthy human individuals. Study-wide findings and caveats: Naive subsets tended to show greater estimated richness than memory subsets. Rarefaction analysis demonstrated incomplete sorted-subset sequencing notwithstanding large depth. Clonotype sharing among the donors was expected to vary with sequencing depth.

Sequences were obtained from naive CD4+ T cells sorted from blood. Described subset: CD45RA+ positively selected. This chain joins TRBV5-4 and TRBJ1-1, with D tentatively TRBD1 (6 bases). This TCR was sampled from a man aged 30-40 years in good health. CDR3 DNA: TGTGCCAGCAGCTTGGGTGGGGGGCAGGTAGCTTTCTTT. It specifies CASSLGGGQVAFF.